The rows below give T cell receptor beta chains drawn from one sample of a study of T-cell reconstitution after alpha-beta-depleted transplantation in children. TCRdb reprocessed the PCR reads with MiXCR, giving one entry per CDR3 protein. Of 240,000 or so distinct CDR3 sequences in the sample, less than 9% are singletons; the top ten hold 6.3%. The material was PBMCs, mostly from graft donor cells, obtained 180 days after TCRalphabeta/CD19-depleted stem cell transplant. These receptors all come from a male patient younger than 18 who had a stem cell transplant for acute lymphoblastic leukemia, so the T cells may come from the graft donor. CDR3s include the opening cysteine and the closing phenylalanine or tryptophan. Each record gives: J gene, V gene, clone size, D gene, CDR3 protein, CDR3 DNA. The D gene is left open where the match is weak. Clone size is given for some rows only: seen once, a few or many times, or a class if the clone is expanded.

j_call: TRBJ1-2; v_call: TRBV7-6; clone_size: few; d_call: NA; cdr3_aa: CASSLAQGGVYGGYTF; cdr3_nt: TGTGCCAGCAGCTTAGCCCAAGGAGGGGTTTATGGTGGCTACACCTTC
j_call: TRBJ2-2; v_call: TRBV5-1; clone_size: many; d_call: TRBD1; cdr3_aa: CASSRLRGQISAGELFF; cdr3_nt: TGCGCCAGCAGCCGTCTCAGGGGGCAGATTTCTGCCGGGGAGCTGTTTTTT
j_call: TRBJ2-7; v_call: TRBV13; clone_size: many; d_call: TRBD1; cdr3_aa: CASSDRDRGLDEQYF; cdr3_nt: TGTGCCAGCAGCGACCGGGACAGGGGGCTAGACGAGCAGTACTTC
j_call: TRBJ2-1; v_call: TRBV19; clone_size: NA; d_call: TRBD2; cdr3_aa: CASIKSGGLAGSYEQFF; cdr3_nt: TGTGCCAGTATCAAATCCGGAGGACTAGCGGGGAGCTATGAGCAGTTCTTC
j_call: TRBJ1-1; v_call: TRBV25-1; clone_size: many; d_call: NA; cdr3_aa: CASSERLMNTEAFF; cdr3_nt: TGTGCCAGCAGTGAAAGACTTATGAACACTGAAGCTTTCTTT
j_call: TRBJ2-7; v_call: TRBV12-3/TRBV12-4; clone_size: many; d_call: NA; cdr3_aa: CASSPEGGLSPWDQYF; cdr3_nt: TGTGCCAGCAGCCCGGAGGGGGGACTTTCTCCTTGGGATCAGTACTTC
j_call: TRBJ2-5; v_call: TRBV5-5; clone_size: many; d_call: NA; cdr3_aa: CASSLLTGQETQYF; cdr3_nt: TGTGCCAGCAGCTTGTTAACCGGACAAGAGACCCAGTACTTC
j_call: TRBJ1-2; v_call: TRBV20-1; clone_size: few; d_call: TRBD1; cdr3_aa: CSARDLRDRDYGYTF; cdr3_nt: TGCAGTGCTAGAGATCTCCGGGACAGGGACTATGGCTACACCTTC
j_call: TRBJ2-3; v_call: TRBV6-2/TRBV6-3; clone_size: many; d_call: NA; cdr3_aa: CASSTPGASYTDTQYF; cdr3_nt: TGTGCCAGCAGCACCCCGGGAGCCTCCTACACAGATACGCAGTATTTT
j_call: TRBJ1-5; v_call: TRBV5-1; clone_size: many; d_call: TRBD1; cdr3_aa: CASSRTGGVQPQHF; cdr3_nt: TGCGCCAGCAGCCGGACAGGGGGCGTTCAGCCCCAGCATTTT
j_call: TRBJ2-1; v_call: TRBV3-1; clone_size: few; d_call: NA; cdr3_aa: CASSRDGTYNEQFF; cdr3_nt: TGTGCCAGCAGCCGGGACGGCACCTACAATGAGCAGTTCTTC
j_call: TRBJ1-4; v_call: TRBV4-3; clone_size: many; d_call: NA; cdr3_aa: CASSQVRARSWGEKLFF; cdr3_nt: TGCGCCAGCAGCCAGGTCAGGGCACGGAGCTGGGGAGAAAAACTGTTTTTT
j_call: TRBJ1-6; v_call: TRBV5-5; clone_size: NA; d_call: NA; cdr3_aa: CASSSGPESSYNSPLHF; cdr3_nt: TGTGCCAGCAGCTCCGGACCCGAGAGCTCCTATAATTCACCCCTCCACTTT
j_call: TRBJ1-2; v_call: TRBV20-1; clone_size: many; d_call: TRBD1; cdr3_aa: CSAHTGTGGSYGYTF; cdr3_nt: TGCAGTGCCCATACCGGGACAGGGGGCAGCTATGGCTACACCTTC
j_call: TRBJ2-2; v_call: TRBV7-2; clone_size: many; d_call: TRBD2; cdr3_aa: CASSFPRTSGVVGTGELFF; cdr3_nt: TGTGCCAGCAGCTTTCCCCGGACTAGCGGGGTCGTGGGCACCGGGGAGCTGTTTTTT
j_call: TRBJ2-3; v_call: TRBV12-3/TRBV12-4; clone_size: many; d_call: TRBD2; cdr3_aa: CASSSALAGGTDTQYF; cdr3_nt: TGTGCCAGCAGCTCCGCTCTAGCGGGGGGCACAGATACGCAGTATTTT
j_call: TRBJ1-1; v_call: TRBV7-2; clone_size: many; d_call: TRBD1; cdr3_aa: CASSVRQGNTEAFF; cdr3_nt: TGTGCCAGCAGCGTCCGACAGGGAAACACTGAAGCTTTCTTT
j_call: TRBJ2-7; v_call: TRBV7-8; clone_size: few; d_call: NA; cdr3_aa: CASSFATGLNYEQYF; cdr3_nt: TGTGCCAGCAGCTTCGCAACGGGCCTTAACTACGAGCAGTACTTC
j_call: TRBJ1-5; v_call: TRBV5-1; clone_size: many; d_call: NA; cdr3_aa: CASRPYIGANQPQHF; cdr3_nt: TGCGCCAGCAGGCCTTACATTGGGGCCAATCAGCCCCAGCATTTT
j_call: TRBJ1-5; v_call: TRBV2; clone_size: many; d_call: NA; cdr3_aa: CASSEEALRTRIPDYSNQPQHF; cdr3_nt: TGTGCCAGCAGTGAAGAGGCTTTAAGGACAAGGATCCCCGATTATAGCAATCAGCCCCAGCATTTT
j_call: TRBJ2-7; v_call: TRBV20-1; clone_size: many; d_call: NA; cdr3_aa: CSATGRYEQYF; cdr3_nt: TGCAGTGCTACGGGGCGTTACGAGCAGTACTTC
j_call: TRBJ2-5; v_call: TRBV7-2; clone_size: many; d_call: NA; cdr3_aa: CASSPQGGGPFQETQYF; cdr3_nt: TGTGCCAGCAGCCCACAGGGTGGGGGGCCGTTCCAAGAGACCCAGTACTTC
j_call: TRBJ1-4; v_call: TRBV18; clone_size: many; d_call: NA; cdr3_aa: CASSPGRVGGTNEKLFF; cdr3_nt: TGTGCCAGCTCACCAGGACGGGTAGGAGGAACTAATGAAAAACTGTTTTTT
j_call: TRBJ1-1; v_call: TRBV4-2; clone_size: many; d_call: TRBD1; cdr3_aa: CASSKGTGDMNTEAFF; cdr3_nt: TGTGCCAGCAGCAAGGGGACAGGGGATATGAACACTGAAGCTTTCTTT
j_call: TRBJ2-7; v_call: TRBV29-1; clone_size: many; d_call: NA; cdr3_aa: CSVARGGSSYEQYF; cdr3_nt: TGCAGCGTTGCAAGGGGAGGTAGCTCCTACGAGCAGTACTTC
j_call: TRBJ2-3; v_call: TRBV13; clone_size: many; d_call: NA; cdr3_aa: CASSLRHVTSDTQYF; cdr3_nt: TGTGCCAGCAGCTTAAGGCATGTGACCTCAGATACGCAGTATTTT
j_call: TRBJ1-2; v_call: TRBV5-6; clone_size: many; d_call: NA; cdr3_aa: CASSPRGGLDYGYTF; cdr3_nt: TGTGCCAGCAGCCCCCGTGGCGGACTGGACTATGGCTACACCTTC
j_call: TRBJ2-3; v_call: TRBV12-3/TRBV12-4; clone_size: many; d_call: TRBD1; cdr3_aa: CASSQSGTGGLFPTDTQYF; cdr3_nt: TGTGCCAGCAGCCAATCCGGGACAGGGGGCCTCTTTCCCACAGATACGCAGTATTTT
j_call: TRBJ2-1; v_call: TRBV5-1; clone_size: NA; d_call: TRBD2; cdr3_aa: CASSLVPLAGGNEQFF; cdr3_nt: TGCGCCAGCAGCTTGGTCCCCCTAGCGGGAGGCAATGAGCAGTTCTTC
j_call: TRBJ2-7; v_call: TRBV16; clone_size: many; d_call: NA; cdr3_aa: CASSPQGNEQYF; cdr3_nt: TGTGCCAGCAGCCCCCAGGGTAACGAGCAGTACTTC
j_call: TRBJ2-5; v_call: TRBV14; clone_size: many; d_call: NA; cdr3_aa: CASSPLWVGKQETQYF; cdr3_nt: TGTGCCAGCAGCCCCCTTTGGGTTGGAAAACAAGAGACCCAGTACTTC